This T cell receptor beta chain was captured by sequencing in a study of blood T cell repertoires in COVID-19 (dated by TCRdb to 2018 to 2021). Background on the whole study: Samples covering the acute and convalescent phases of COVID-19 were provided by collaborators in the United States, Italy and Spain. The material from the prospective study consisted of cDNA or gDNA derived from T cells, B-cell-depleted T cells, or PBMCs. Deeply sampled blood TCRbeta repertoires from subjects exposed to, actively infected with, or recovered from COVID-19 were included in the dataset. A freely available public database, intended as a resource for researchers studying the immune response to SARS-CoV-2, is where the repertoires were released. The samples were drawn from two sources: the first 160 participants of the ongoing ImmuneRACE study, and 1,254 subjects contributed by 6 global collaborators. Nearly every sample came with metadata listing a de-identified subject ID, COVID-19 status, age in years and sex. Where HLA class I and class II types were available, the types were taken from metadata supplied by the sample provider, not from assay-based typing.

TCRbeta CDR3 regions were amplified from genomic DNA by means of the immunoSEQ Assay, a bias-controlled multiplex PCR. In the authors' own workflow: The number of nucleated cells in each sample was estimated by amplification of reference gene primers within the assay. To quantify the absolute abundance of each unique TCRbeta CDR3 rearrangement, sequence reads were collapsed and filtered. For each sample, productive Simpson clonality was calculated by taking the square root of Simpson's diversity index across productive rearrangements. Imported from immuneACCESS, the table was reduced by TCRdb to in-frame sequences with V and J called. These copies leave out some clones; in studies compared against another copy, an unresolved V gene accounts for under half, and the cause of the remainder is not known. The V and J calls and clone size are taken from that table; D and trimming were inferred from the DNA. In this sample the table shows about 210,000 clones, about 86% of which occur a single time. Jointly, the top ten make up 2.5% to 3.5% of the sample.

For this clone: There is no known antigen for this receptor. There are no base qualities to consult, and no much larger clone falls within one base.

Collaborating institutions collected whole blood in K2EDTA tubes following their own protocols. For TCRbeta analysis, collaborators shipped samples in one of three forms: frozen whole blood, isolated PBMCs, or DNA extracted from either of those sample types. The paper's findings and limits, for the study overall: How much clinical and demographic metadata was included differed by source and by participant, and the metadata was provided uncurated.

At the junction V is shortened by 6 bases and J by 3 bases; bases outside the gene matches: 11. The CDR3 numbers 15 residues from cysteine through phenylalanine. The CDR3 DNA has 45 bases and is translated from base 1. CDR1 DFQATT and CDR2 SNEGSKA were looked up in the germline V gene (reference sequence). The source material was peripheral blood. The sequence came from a man aged 50 to 60 with active or convalescent COVID-19. The sequence links TRBV20-1 to TRBJ2-3, with 8 bases aligning to TRBD1. Here the CDR3 is given as CSASGGRGRTDTQYF. The sequenced DNA: TGCAGTGCAAGTGGGGGCAGGGGGCGGACAGATACGCAGTATTTT.